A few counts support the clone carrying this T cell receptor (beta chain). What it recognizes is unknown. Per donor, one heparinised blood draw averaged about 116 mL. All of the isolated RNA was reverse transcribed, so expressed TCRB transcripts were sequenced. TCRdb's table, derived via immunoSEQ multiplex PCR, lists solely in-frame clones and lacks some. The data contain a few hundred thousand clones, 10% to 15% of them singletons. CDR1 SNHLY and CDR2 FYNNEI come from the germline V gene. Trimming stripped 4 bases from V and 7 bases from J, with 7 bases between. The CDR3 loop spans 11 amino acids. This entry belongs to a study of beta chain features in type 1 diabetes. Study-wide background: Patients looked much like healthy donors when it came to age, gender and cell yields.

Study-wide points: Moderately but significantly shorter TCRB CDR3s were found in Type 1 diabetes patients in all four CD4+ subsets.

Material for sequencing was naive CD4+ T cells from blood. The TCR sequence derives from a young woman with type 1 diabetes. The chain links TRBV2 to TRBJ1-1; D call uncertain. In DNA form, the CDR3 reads TGTGCCAGCAGTGGTGCGTTTGAAGCTTTCTTT. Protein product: CASSGAFEAFF.